What follows is one TCR beta chain and its context. What this receptor recognizes is not known. No quality values exist for individual bases; no much larger clone is one base distant. The germline V and J ends show losses of 5 bases and 4 bases respectively, and no gene match explains 8 bases of the junction. Reading the germline V gene (reference sequence) gives CDR1 LNHDA and CDR2 SQIVND. The CDR3 holds 15 amino acids from the cysteine to the phenylalanine. This entry keeps only the CDR3 DNA: 45 bases, framed from base 1. The data were taken from a study of blood T cell repertoires in COVID-19 (TCRdb year 2020). With regard to the full study: The collaborator samples originated in the United States, Italy and Spain and spanned the acute and convalescent phases of COVID-19. The prospective study material was composed of cDNA or gDNA derived from T cells, B-cell-depleted T cells, or PBMCs. Deeply sampled blood TCRbeta repertoires from subjects exposed to, actively infected with, or recovered from COVID-19 were included in the dataset. The repertoires were made available in a free public database intended to serve as a resource for research on the immune response to SARS-CoV-2. The samples were drawn from two sources: the first 160 participants of the ongoing ImmuneRACE study, and 1,254 subjects contributed by 6 global collaborators. A de-identified subject ID, COVID-19 status, age in years and sex were almost always included in the sample metadata. HLA class I and class II types, where available, came from metadata supplied by the sample provider rather than from assay-based typing. The paper as a whole reports these results and caveats: Clinical and demographic metadata were provided uncurated, with the amount varying by source and participant.

Enrolling through a virtual design, the prospective study's participants ranged in age from roughly 18 to 90 years and lived across 24 United States geographic areas. In the prospective study, participants were assigned to cohorts based on the clinical history participants reported in a screening survey and a study questionnaire. ImmuneRACE Cohort 3 recovered participants were defined by two consecutive negative NP/OP PCR tests, healthcare professional clearance, or symptom resolution. Each participant in the prospective study had whole blood, serum and a nasopharyngeal or oropharyngeal swab collected by mobile phlebotomists. Participants in the prospective study had the option to provide additional blood draws and questionnaires over a 2-month period. Before DNA extraction, prospective study blood samples were shipped either frozen or at room temperature. The immunoSEQ Assay, a bias-controlled multiplex PCR, was used to amplify TCRbeta CDR3 regions from genomic DNA. The authors' pipeline ran thus. Nucleated cell counts per sample were estimated from amplification of reference gene primers within the assay. To quantify the absolute abundance of each unique TCRbeta CDR3 rearrangement, sequence reads were collapsed and filtered. For each sample, productive Simpson clonality was calculated as the square root of Simpson's diversity index over productive rearrangements. TCRdb re-hosts the immuneACCESS table, in-frame sequences only. Its copies lack some clones; in the studies checked, an unresolved V gene accounts for under half of them, and the cause for the rest is not known. Clone size and V and J calls were adopted from that table, with D and trimming inferred from the DNA. The sample data list some 320,000 clones, and under 95% of these were observed just once. Together, the top ten hold roughly 2.5% of the sample.

The TCR sequence derives from a man in his sixties who had recovered from COVID-19. Sequencing was done on a sample of PBMCs or T cells enriched from blood (not recorded which). The chain couples TRBV19 to TRBJ2-7; 10 of the junction bases match TRBD2. The sequenced DNA: TGTGCCAGTAGTGAAGTACTAGCGGGGAGATACGAGCAGTACTTC. It encodes CASSEVLAGRYEQYF.